The 7 T cell receptor beta chains below come from one sample, sequenced in a study of T cell changes during pregnancy in multiple sclerosis. Assay: immunoSEQ multiplex PCR; the TCRdb copy retains only in-frame clones and omits some. The sample contains 90,000 to 120,000 clones, around 93% of which appear only once. The material sequenced was peripheral blood, taken in the third trimester of pregnancy. The receptor source for this set is a female donor in good health, enrolled as a control in a pregnancy study.

The chain uses TRBV10-3 and TRBJ1-5; no reliable D call. Germline CDR1 is ENHRY and CDR2 is SYGVKD. The CDR3 has 12 amino acids. V gave up 2 bases and J gave up 4 bases, with 3 bases separating them. CDR3 loop: CAISEANQPQHF. CDR3 nucleotides: TGTGCCATCAGTGAGGCGAATCAGCCCCAGCATTTT.

This chain connects TRBV11-2 to TRBJ1-2; D is possibly TRBD1 (6 bases). The germline CDR1 and CDR2 sequences are SGHAT and FQNNGV. This CDR3 has 15 amino acids. V was shortened by 5 bases and J by 4 bases, with 17 bases between the two germline ends. The CDR3 sequence: CASSTLIGTSYGYTF. CDR3 nucleotides: TGTGCCAGCAGCACTCTCATCGGGACAAGCTATGGCTACACCTTC.

This clone was found once. J is TRBJ2-5 and V is TRBV5-1, with D maybe TRBD2 (6 bases). Trimming removed 2 bases at V and 9 bases at J, with 11 bases between. The CDR3 loop spans 12 amino acids. Germline V gene data show CDR1 as SGHRS and CDR2 as YFSETQ. For the CDR3, the DNA is TGCGCCAGCAGCTTAAGTAGCGGCCCCCAGTACTTC. Translation: CASSLSSGPQYF.

V gene TRBV30 combines with J gene TRBJ2-5; weak D call: TRBD1 (7 bases). The CDR3 loop spans 14 amino acids. Germline values: CDR1 GTSNPN, CDR2 SVGIG (reference sequence). V was clipped by 5 bases and J by 4 bases, with 17 bases between them. The CDR3 coding sequence is TGTGCCTGGCGCGGAGGGCAGGGGGTAGAGACCCAGTACTTC. It codes for CAWRGGQGVETQYF. The entire variable domain, with the rest obtained from reference TRBV30 and TRBJ2-5, is as follows: SQTIHQWPATLVQPVGSPLSLECTVEGTSNPNLYWYRQAAGRGLQLLFYSVGIGQISSEVPQNLSASRPQDRQFILSSKKLLLSDSGFYLCAWRGGQGVETQYFGPGTRLLVL.

This chain connects TRBV19 to TRBJ1-1; weak D call: TRBD1 (5 bases). Germline loops: CDR1 LNHDA, CDR2 SQIVND (reference sequence). The CDR3 covers 13 residues. Between the trimmed V and J ends, which lost 5 bases and 1 base, there was a span of 8 bases. CDR3 in DNA: TGTGCCAGTAGTCCCGGACAGAACACTGAAGCTTTCTTT. Translation gives CASSPGQNTEAFF.

The J gene is TRBJ2-7, the V gene TRBV11-2; D gene unclear. From germline, CDR1 is SGHAT and CDR2 FQNNGV. V was shortened by 3 bases and J by 0 bases, with 9 bases between the two germline ends. There are 14 residues in the CDR3. CDR3 loop: CASSLSASSYEQYF. CDR3 nucleotides: TGTGCCAGCAGCTTGAGCGCTAGCTCCTACGAGCAGTACTTC.

This chain links TRBV4-2 with TRBJ2-7; D not resolved. The V end lost 0 bases, the J end lost 6 bases, and 6 bases lay between the germline ends. Germline assignment: CDR1 LGHNA and CDR2 YNFKEQ. The CDR3 consists of 12 residues. This chain's CDR3 is CASSQEQSEQYF. CDR3 in DNA: TGTGCCAGCAGCCAAGAGCAGTCCGAGCAGTACTTC.